This entry features one T cell receptor (beta chain) sequence. Germline CDR1 is ENHRY and CDR2 is SYGVKD. CDR3 size: 16 residues. V was clipped by 11 bases and J by 2 bases, with 22 bases between them. This specimen comes from a study of graft-versus-host responses after intestinal transplantation. The repertoire was sequenced with immunoSEQ multiplex PCR; TCRdb's copy has only in-frame clones and lacks some. The sample contains approximately 14,000 clones, roughly a third of which appear only once. Around 200,000 CFSE-labeled responder cells were plated with around 200,000 irradiated, violet-dye-labeled stimulator cells.

This sequence joins TRBV10-3 and TRBJ1-3; tentatively, D is TRBD1 (5 bases). The sequences come from alloreactive CD8+ T cells from a mixed lymphocyte reaction culture, collected before intestinal transplant. Subset reported: CFSE-low proliferating T cells sorted from roughly six-day pre-transplant mixed lymphocyte reaction (GvH or HvG direction). This TCR was sampled from a human patient who received an intestinal transplant. CDR3 in amino acids: CAVKDETGSTGNTIYF. The DNA for the CDR3 is TGTGCCGTAAAGGATGAAACAGGATCGACTGGAAACACCATATATTTT.